This T cell receptor (beta chain) was recorded in a study of Tregs in tolerant kidney transplant recipients (dated by TCRdb to about 2019). Notes on the research overall: TCRbeta sequencing was used in the study to identify donor-specific regulatory T cells before combined kidney and bone marrow transplantation, and the identified cells were then tracked after transplant. Several methods of expanding Tregs specific for an allogeneic donor were compared by TCRbeta repertoire sequencing in a few healthy controls. Broader findings and caveats from the paper: Expanding Tregs with activated donor B cells appeared to identify the most biologically relevant and donor-specific TCRbeta repertoire. Because the study included only a small number of patients, the results must be confirmed in larger populations and under other immunosuppression protocols. Biological reproducibility was not directly addressed, though technical replication error appeared minimal.

Thawed PBMCs were FACS-sorted into unstimulated Tregs (CD4+CD25+CD127-), CD4+ non-Tregs (CD4+CD25-), CD4 cells and CD8 cells. Prior to Treg sorting, thawed PBMCs were rested overnight with about 200 IU/ml IL-2 at 37 degrees C. Healthy control blood was obtained either as purchased buffy coats or from healthy volunteers. Healthy control blood was processed to PBMCs with a Ficoll density gradient and then cryopreserved, whereas patient PBMCs were collected both before and after transplant. Genomic DNA was extracted from sorted cells with the QIAGEN DNeasy Blood and Tissue Kit for TCRbeta CDR3 sequencing. High-throughput TCRbeta CDR3 sequencing was carried out commercially through immunoSEQ, with PCR amplification with bias correction and internal controls included. Concerning the study's data processing: A unique productive TCRbeta sequence was defined by the CDR3 nucleotide sequence when primers matched, and otherwise by the CDR3 amino acid sequence together with the Vbeta and Jbeta genes. To correct for sorting error, sequences found in more than one sorted population at a frequency ratio of 2:1 or less were discarded, and the remaining shared sequences were assigned to the population with the higher frequency. Donor-reactive sequences were defined as at least 5-fold expanded in CFSE-low cells versus unstimulated cells, with frequency of at least 0.01% in CFSE-low cells. Repertoire divergence was quantified by Jensen-Shannon divergence calculated from the top 100 TCRbeta sequences ranked by frequency. For samples with multiple sequencing runs, sorting error was corrected separately for each run before the runs were pooled. Not all clones reach the TCRdb copy of this immuneACCESS table, which keeps in-frame sequences only. Checked studies attribute under half of the gap to unresolved V genes and leave the rest unexplained. Clone size and V and J calls were adopted from that table, with D and trimming inferred from the DNA. Across this sample there are about 18,000 clones, with approximately 80% seen only once. The top ten clonotypes cover more than 2% of the sample.

Regarding this clone: Its antigen target is currently unknown. No base quality values were provided; no much bigger clone lies one nucleotide off.

Material for sequencing was Tregs from blood. This clonotype was obtained from a human donor in good health.

The nucleotides are TGTGCCAGCAGTGTAGGAAGGACAGCTTACAATGAGCAGTTCTTC. It translates as CASSVGRTAYNEQFF. In this chain, TRBV2 is recombined with TRBJ2-1; tentative D gene TRBD1, with 6 bases matching. V was cut back by 4 bases and J by 4 bases, leaving a gap of 14 bases between them. The CDR3 sequence holds 15 residues, the cysteine and phenylalanine included. The kept DNA is CDR3 alone, 45 bases in frame from the first base. The germline V gene yields SNHLY for CDR1 and FYNNEI for CDR2.